The present TCR beta chain was sequenced within a study of identical twins. MiXCR was run by TCRdb on the 5' RACE reads, yielding one entry per CDR3 protein. This table has 1.5 million to 2 million distinct CDR3 sequences, around 29% appearing once. Germline CDR1 and CDR2: DFQATT and SNEGSKA (reference sequence). The CDR3 runs to 16 residues. Trimming removed 1 base from V and 0 bases from J, with 10 bases in between. The donor group consisted entirely of healthy Caucasians. This clonotype was picked up a small number of times. The sequence derives from a newborn girl in good health. The chain carries TRBV20-1 and TRBJ2-6; D is unclear. Material for sequencing was cord blood. This CDR3 reads CSARGQTFSGANVLTF. The CDR3 DNA sequence: TGCAGTGCTAGAGGGCAGACCTTCTCTGGGGCCAACGTCCTGACTTTC.